A selection of T cell receptor beta chains follows, all from one sample in a study of blood T cell repertoires in COVID-19. Assay: immunoSEQ multiplex PCR; the TCRdb copy retains only in-frame clones and omits some. The sample has about 150,000 clones; 80% to 90% are singletons. The sample was peripheral blood. The receptors stem from a man aged 65 to 79 with acute or convalescent COVID-19. CDR3s include the opening cysteine and the closing phenylalanine or tryptophan. The order of the fields is clone size, J gene, D gene, V gene, CDR3 DNA, CDR3 protein. A D gene is named only where the DNA matches it firmly. Clone size appears in some rows only: once, few, many, or a class for an expanded clone.

once | TRBJ2-3 | . | TRBV4-3 | TGCGCCAGCAGCCAAGATAACTTGAGGGTCGGGACAGATACGCAGTATTTT | CASSQDNLRVGTDTQYF
. | TRBJ2-3 | TRBD2 | TRBV11-2 | TGTGCCAGCAGCGTAGGGACTAGGGGGGAGAGAAGAGATACGCAGTATTTT | CASSVGTRGERRDTQYF
. | TRBJ1-2 | . | TRBV3-1/TRBV3-2 | TGTGCCAGCAGCGGCCTACCTGACAGCTATGGCTACACCTTC | CASSGLPDSYGYTF
. | TRBJ1-1 | TRBD1 | TRBV11-2 | TGTGCCAGCAGCGCGACAGGGGAAACTAACACTGAAGCTTTCTTT | CASSATGETNTEAFF
. | TRBJ1-1 | . | TRBV6-5 | TGTGCCAGCAGCTCAAACAGGGTAATGAACACTGAAGCTTTCTTT | CASSSNRVMNTEAFF
. | TRBJ2-5 | TRBD1 | TRBV10-3 | TGTGCCATCAGTGGGGGACAGGGCCAAGAGACCCAGTACTTC | CAISGGQGQETQYF
once | TRBJ2-6 | . | TRBV28 | TGTGCCAGCAGTTTATGGGGCGGAGGAGCTGGGGCCAACGTCCTGACTTTC | CASSLWGGGAGANVLTF
. | TRBJ1-6 | . | TRBV5-4 | TGTGCCAGTAATTCGGCCGGGACTCGTAATTCACCCCTCCACTTT | CASNSAGTRNSPLHF
. | TRBJ2-1 | . | TRBV5-3 | TGTGCCAGAAGCTTGGGACAGGGGGCGTATGGCGGGAGGGCTGATGAGCAGTTCTTC | CARSLGQGAYGGRADEQFF
. | TRBJ2-1 | TRBD2 | TRBV19 | TGTGCCAGTAGTATCGGACTAGCGGGAGGGGGCAATGAGCAGTTCTTC | CASSIGLAGGGNEQFF